The 14 T cell receptor beta chains reported below all come from one sample, sequenced in a study of blood T cell repertoires in COVID-19. Repertoires were generated with immunoSEQ multiplex PCR, while TCRdb's copy carries only in-frame clones and drops some. The sample consists of tens of thousands of clones, about 81% of them appearing once. The sequenced material came from peripheral blood. These receptors were obtained from a man of 80 years or more with acute or convalescent COVID-19.

The chain couples TRBV2 to TRBJ1-4; possible D gene TRBD1, 5 bases. This CDR3 region has 13 residues. Germline V lookup: CDR1 SNHLY, CDR2 FYNNEI. Trimming stripped 5 bases from V and 11 bases from J, with 15 bases between. This CDR3 is CASSPSVGGKLFF. The DNA for the CDR3 is TGTGCCAGCAGTCCCTCCGTTGGGGGGAAACTGTTTTTT.

V gene TRBV6-4 combines with J gene TRBJ2-3; D perhaps matches TRBD1 (5 bases). CDR3 size: 15 residues. CDR1 and CDR2 from the germline V gene are MRHNA and SNTAGT. Trimming removed 4 bases at V and 5 bases at J, with 16 bases between. The CDR3, as DNA: TGTGCCAGCAGTGTAGGCGATCCCAGGGAAGATACGCAGTATTTT. It specifies CASSVGDPREDTQYF.

This clone was detected only once. The V and J genes are TRBV10-3 and TRBJ2-7; D perhaps matches TRBD2 (6 bases). Deletions cut 0 bases from V and 6 bases from J, with 15 bases between. The germline gives CDR1 ENHRY, CDR2 SYGVKD. This CDR3 has 15 amino acids. CDR3 sequence reads: CAISESHAGRGEQYF. The CDR3 nucleotides read TGTGCCATCAGTGAGTCACACGCGGGACGGGGCGAGCAGTACTTC.

The rearrangement joins TRBV19 to TRBJ1-1, with 8 positions matching TRBD1. J lost 0 bases, V lost 10 bases, and 7 bases had no gene match. CDR1 LNHDA and CDR2 SQIVND come from the germline V gene (reference sequence). The CDR3 has 14 residues. Written as DNA, the CDR3 is TGTGCCACCGCAGGGGGCATTCTGAACACTGAAGCTTTCTTT. This codes for CATAGGILNTEAFF.

This clone was seen just once. The V gene is TRBV18, the J gene TRBJ1-2; a possible D gene is TRBD1 (5 bases). Between the trimmed V and J ends, which lost 5 bases and 6 bases, there was a span of 19 bases. Germline V gene sequence: CDR1 KGHSH, CDR2 LQKENI. CDR3 length equals 15 residues. The CDR3 DNA sequence: TGTGCCAGCTCAACCGAACAGGCAGTTGTAAATGGCTACACCTTC. Its translation: CASSTEQAVVNGYTF.

The chain has TRBV6-4 and TRBJ2-2; 10 positions agree with TRBD2. V lost 3 bases, J lost 0 bases, and 1 base stayed unmatched. CDR3 length: 16 residues. Per germline, CDR1 MRHNA and CDR2 SNTAGT. The CDR3 sequence: CASSDTSGANTGELFF. The CDR3, as DNA: TGTGCCAGCAGTGATACTAGCGGGGCGAACACCGGGGAGCTGTTTTTT.

This chain uses TRBV5-1 with TRBJ2-1, with 10 bases matching TRBD2. V dropped 4 bases and J dropped 7; count of bases not matched to a gene: 11. The CDR3 covers 16 residues. In germline, CDR1 is SGHRS, CDR2 YFSETQ. CDR3 sequence: CASSPRGSAGGNEQFF. The CDR3 DNA sequence: TGCGCCAGCAGCCCCAGGGGATCAGCGGGGGGGAATGAGCAGTTCTTC.

This chain uses TRBV3-1 (or the pseudogene TRBV3-2) with TRBJ2-3; 10 nucleotides match TRBD2. CDR1 is LGHDT and CDR2 is YNNKEL in the germline V gene (reference sequence). The ends lost 0 bases at V and 8 bases at J; junction bases unmatched: 8. This CDR3 spans 16 amino acids. Written as DNA, the CDR3 is TGTGCCAGCAGCCAAGAGTCAGCGGGGGGGCCCGGTACGCAGTATTTT. Protein product: CASSQESAGGPGTQYF.

There are a few counts of this clone. V usage is TRBV6-2 or TRBV6-3 and J usage is TRBJ2-1; D is uncertain. V lost 0 bases to trimming and J lost 0 bases, with 9 bases between them. CDR1 and CDR2 (germline): MNHEY, SVGEGT. This CDR3 region has 16 residues. The CDR3 DNA reads as TGTGCCAGCAGTTACTCGAGACTCAGCTCCTACAATGAGCAGTTCTTC. Residues: CASSYSRLSSYNEQFF.

The rearrangement joins TRBV19 to TRBJ1-6, with a weak D call TRBD1 (5 bases). V was shortened by 5 bases and J by 3 bases, with 8 bases between the two germline ends. Germline CDR1 is LNHDA and CDR2 is SQIVND (reference sequence). The CDR3 spans 14 residues. Written as DNA, the CDR3 is TGTGCCAGTAGTGCCGACAGCTATAATTCACCCCTCCACTTT. Protein sequence: CASSADSYNSPLHF.

This clone was detected many times. This sequence joins TRBV7-3 and TRBJ2-2; no definite D call. V was pared by 2 bases and J by 6 bases, with 10 bases between. Germline V gives CDR1 SGHTA, CDR2 FQGTGA. This CDR3 region has 14 residues. In nucleotides, the CDR3 is TGTGCCAGCAGCTTAGTCGGGTGGGCCGGGGAGCTGTTTTTT. Its protein is CASSLVGWAGELFF.

CDR3 sequence: CACRGRNSPLHF. For the CDR3, the DNA is TGTGCCTGCAGGGGGCGGAATTCACCCCTCCACTTT. The V call is TRBV30, the J call TRBJ1-6; 8 bases line up with TRBD1. The CDR3 length is 12 residues. Losses at the gene ends were 6 bases for V and 7 bases for J; bases not matched to a gene: 2. CDR1 GTSNPN and CDR2 SVGIG come from the germline V gene (reference sequence).

This clone was seen a single time. The chain recombines TRBV5-4 with TRBJ2-3, with TRBD2 matching over 9 bases. Germline V gene data show CDR1 as SGHNT and CDR2 as YYREEE (reference sequence). There are 15 residues in the CDR3. J was trimmed by 3 bases and V by 0 bases; bases with no gene match: 2. Here the CDR3 reads CASSLGLAETDTQYF. CDR3 sequence (DNA): TGTGCCAGCAGCTTGGGACTAGCGGAGACAGATACGCAGTATTTT.

The V call is TRBV28, the J call TRBJ1-5, with 9 bases identical to TRBD1. The CDR3 is made up of 14 amino acids. The V gene end was trimmed by 7 bases and the J gene end by 5 bases; junction bases not matched to a gene: 6. Germline loops: CDR1 MDHEN, CDR2 SYDVKM. CDR3 in DNA: TGTGCCAGCAACCGGGACAGGGTCCATCAGCCCCAGCATTTT. Translated: CASNRDRVHQPQHF.